This entry lists 31 T cell receptor beta chains sequenced from one sample in a study of cytomegalovirus exposure and HLA in healthy donors. PCR used 60 Vbeta primers and 13 Jbeta primers. Profiled with immunoSEQ multiplex PCR; TCRdb holds only in-frame clones, not every one. In the table there are more than 80,000 clones, roughly four fifths of which are singletons. Specimen: PBMCs. These receptors all stem from a woman in her sixties in good health and CMV-seropositive.

In DNA, the CDR3 is TGTGCCAGCAGCAAGGGACAGGGAATGGTCTATGGCTACACCTTC. Protein sequence: CASSKGQGMVYGYTF. The chain uses TRBV7-9 and TRBJ1-2; 9 positions agree with TRBD1. CDR1 and CDR2 from the germline V gene are SEHNR and FQNEAQ (reference sequence). CDR3 length: 15 amino acids. V gave up 5 bases and J gave up 4 bases; unmatched junction bases: 8.

This clone was seen a handful of times. The chain is built from TRBV4-1 and TRBJ2-5, with 7 nucleotides matching TRBD2. Per the germline V gene, CDR1 is MGHRA and CDR2 is YSYEKL. The CDR3 runs to 15 residues. V lost 5 bases to trimming and J lost 0 bases; unmatched junction nucleotides: 6. CDR3 in amino acids: CASSSRGTNQETQYF. CDR3 DNA sequence: TGCGCCAGCAGCAGCCGCGGGACTAACCAAGAGACCCAGTACTTC.

The V call is TRBV19, the J call TRBJ2-7, with 9 bases fitting TRBD2. The CDR3 has 14 residues. J gave up 2 bases and V 6 bases, and 5 bases lay outside the gene matches. Germline V lookup: CDR1 LNHDA, CDR2 SQIVND (reference sequence). CDR3 protein: CASSPTSGAYEQYF. CDR3 in DNA: TGTGCCAGTAGCCCGACTAGCGGCGCCTACGAGCAGTACTTC.

Concerning this clone: Sequence at one end of the junction differs from germline and may be a read error. The same CDR3 arises from other DNA sequences in this sample as well. This chain uses TRBV2 with TRBJ2-7; D might be TRBD1 or TRBD2, each matching 5 bases. Germline V gene sequence: CDR1 SNHLY, CDR2 FYNNEI. The CDR3 is 11 amino acids. The CDR3 loop reads CATGLSYEQYF. CDR3 DNA: TGCGCCACAGGACTCTCCTACGAGCAGTACTTC. Full variable domain (missing parts from reference TRBV2 and TRBJ2-7): EPEVTQTPSHQVTQMGQEVILRCVPISNHLYFYWYRQILGQKVEFLVSFYNNEISEKSEIFDDQFSVERPDGSNFTLKIRSTKLEDSAMYFCATGLSYEQYFGPGTRLTVT.

This clone appeared a few times. The CDR3 DNA is TGTGCCAGCAGCCAAGAAGCTTTTGGTACCTACAATGAGCAGTTCTTC. This codes for CASSQEAFGTYNEQFF. The chain is built from TRBV5-4 and TRBJ2-1; no clear D. CDR1 and CDR2 from the germline V gene are SGHNT and YYREEE (reference sequence). Trimming cost V 4 bases and J 2 bases, with 16 bases left between them. This CDR3 is built from 16 residues.

This clone was recorded a few times. CDR3 region: CASSQGENTEAFF. The CDR3 DNA sequence: TGCGCCAGCAGCCAAGGCGAGAACACTGAAGCTTTCTTT. The rearrangement uses TRBV4-1 and TRBJ1-1; D remains ambiguous. Germline V gene sequence: CDR1 MGHRA, CDR2 YSYEKL. V was trimmed by 1 base and J by 1 base, leaving 4 bases between them. CDR3 size: 13 residues.

The rearrangement joins TRBV19 to TRBJ2-1; 8 nucleotides align to TRBD2. J gave up 0 bases and V 5 bases, and 9 bases lay outside the gene matches. The CDR3 runs to 17 residues. Germline V gene data show CDR1 as LNHDA and CDR2 as SQIVND (reference sequence). The CDR3 DNA reads as TGTGCCAGTAGTTTGGGACTAGATAAGAGCTCCTACAATGAGCAGTTCTTC. Translating it yields CASSLGLDKSSYNEQFF.

V and J are TRBV9 and TRBJ1-2, with TRBD1 identical over 8 bases. V dropped 4 bases and J dropped 2; count of bases not matched to a gene: 4. The CDR3 totals 14 residues. The germline gives CDR1 SGDLS, CDR2 YYNGEE. The CDR3 loop is CASSLRTGNYGYTF. The CDR3 coding sequence is TGTGCCAGCAGCTTACGGACAGGGAACTATGGCTACACCTTC.

The chain employs TRBV28 and TRBJ2-7; 10 nucleotides align to TRBD1. The V and J ends lost 6 bases and 6 bases, in that order; junction bases with no gene match: 8. From germline, CDR1 is MDHEN and CDR2 SYDVKM. This CDR3 comprises 14 residues. Here the CDR3 reads CASSQTRTGGEQYF. CDR3 DNA: TGTGCCAGCAGCCAGACTAGGACAGGGGGCGAGCAGTACTTC.

The genes are TRBV4-1 and TRBJ2-7; 9 bases are a match to TRBD1. Losses at the gene ends were 2 bases for V and 3 bases for J; bases not matched to a gene: 11. CDR3 size: 17 residues. Germline V CDR1 and CDR2: MGHRA, YSYEKL. The CDR3 nucleotides read TGCGCCAGCAGCCAATATTGGGTGGGACAGGGTCTCTACGAGCAGTACTTC. Translating gives CASSQYWVGQGLYEQYF.

The rearrangement links TRBV12-1 to TRBJ2-1; the table names TRBD2, a call not compared with the DNA. TRBV12-1 is designated a pseudogene. CDR3 length equals 15 residues. CDR3 DNA sequence: TGTGCCAGCAGCTCGACTAGCGTCTCCTACAATGAGCAGTTCTTC. Protein sequence: CASSSTSVSYNEQFF.

This clone was detected once. The rearrangement links TRBV6-6 to TRBJ2-2; D not resolved. The V gene lost 6 bases and the J gene lost 6 bases, with 11 bases spanning the gap. Germline values: CDR1 MNHNY, CDR2 SVGAGI (reference sequence). CDR3 length: 13 amino acids. The CDR3 DNA sequence: TGTGCCAGCAGCGCCCCCCCAGCCGGGGAGCTGTTTTTT. It yields the protein CASSAPPAGELFF.

V gene TRBV4-1 combines with J gene TRBJ2-2, with 12 positions matching TRBD2. Losses at the gene ends were 2 bases for V and 0 bases for J; bases not matched to a gene: 1. The V gene's germline CDR1 is MGHRA and CDR2 YSYEKL. The CDR3 is made up of 17 amino acids. The CDR3 protein is CASSQRTSGANTGELFF. Here the CDR3 DNA reads TGCGCCAGCAGCCAACGGACTAGCGGGGCGAACACCGGGGAGCTGTTTTTT.

The table lists this clone with a few counts. V is TRBV27 and J is TRBJ2-5; D unresolved. CDR1 is MNHEY and CDR2 is SMNVEV in the germline V gene (reference sequence). Trimming left V 6 bases short and J 4 bases short, with 15 bases between. There are 14 residues in the CDR3. The CDR3 reads CASRATRRAETQYF. The CDR3 DNA sequence: TGTGCCAGCAGAGCGACCCGAAGAGCAGAGACCCAGTACTTC.

A few counts support this clone. The chain employs TRBV6-5 and TRBJ1-6; 10 positions agree with TRBD1. Germline V gives CDR1 MNHEY, CDR2 SVGAGI. This CDR3 is built from 15 residues. The ends lost 6 bases at V and 7 bases at J; junction bases unmatched: 6. The CDR3 loop reads CASRAGQGGNSPLHF. CDR3 DNA: TGTGCCAGCAGGGCCGGACAGGGGGGAAATTCACCCCTCCACTTT.

This clone occurred a few times. The chain links TRBV19 to TRBJ1-1, with D unclear. V was cut by 3 bases and J by 2 bases, with 10 bases left in between. The CDR3 contains 14 residues. Germline lookup yields CDR1 LNHDA and CDR2 SQIVND (reference sequence). For the CDR3, the DNA is TGTGCCAGTAGTATCGTACAGACAAACACTGAAGCTTTCTTT. Residues: CASSIVQTNTEAFF.

This sequence joins TRBV9 and TRBJ2-1, with TRBD2 matching over 11 bases. The germline gives CDR1 SGDLS, CDR2 YYNGEE. The CDR3 sequence is 15 residues long. With V trimmed by 1 base and J by 4 bases, 1 base remained unmatched. The CDR3 DNA reads TGTGCCAGCAGCGTAAGACTAGCGGGGTACAATGAGCAGTTCTTC. The encoded protein is CASSVRLAGYNEQFF.

The chain links TRBV28 to TRBJ2-7, with TRBD1 identical over 8 bases. The CDR3 is 15 amino acids. Germline V lookup: CDR1 MDHEN, CDR2 SYDVKM. V gave up 6 bases and J gave up 1 base; unmatched junction bases: 8. CDR3 DNA: TGTGCCAGCAGCTCGATAGGACAGGGTTCCTACGAGCAGTACTTC. It is translated as CASSSIGQGSYEQYF.

This clone was observed a handful of times. The V call is TRBV6-5, the J call TRBJ1-1, with a possible D match to TRBD1 (6 bases). V lost 6 bases to trimming and J lost 6 bases, with 17 bases between them. Germline assignment: CDR1 MNHEY and CDR2 SVGAGI. The CDR3 covers 14 residues. CDR3 protein: CASRDSTGRAEAFF. The CDR3, as DNA: TGTGCCAGCAGAGATAGCACAGGGAGAGCTGAAGCTTTCTTT.

This chain connects TRBV30 to TRBJ1-2; no definite D call. V lost 5 bases and J 2 bases, leaving 6 bases between the germline ends. This CDR3 is built from 11 residues. CDR1 and CDR2 (germline): GTSNPN, SVGIG (reference sequence). CDR3 coding DNA: TGTGCCTGGCGCGGAAACTATGGCTACACCTTC. This sequence encodes CAWRGNYGYTF.

This clone has just a few counts. In DNA, the CDR3 is TGTGCCAGTACCGCGGTCTACAGGGGAGTACACAATCAGCCCCAGCATTTT. This codes for CASTAVYRGVHNQPQHF. The chain combines TRBV19 with TRBJ1-5; 7 bases line up with TRBD1. This CDR3 contains 17 residues. Germline lookup yields CDR1 LNHDA and CDR2 SQIVND (reference sequence). Germline trimming cut 7 bases from V and 3 bases from J; bases unmatched to any gene: 15.

The genes are TRBV4-2 and TRBJ2-7; possible D gene TRBD2, 7 bases. The V gene lost 3 bases and the J gene lost 7 bases, with 22 bases spanning the gap. Germline CDR1 and CDR2: LGHNA and YNFKEQ. This CDR3 has 16 residues. The CDR3 sequence is CASSHPGGGRPLEQYF. The CDR3 DNA reads as TGTGCCAGCAGCCATCCCGGGGGCGGGAGACCGTTGGAGCAGTACTTC.

The CDR3: CSVRTGSNTEAFF. The CDR3 DNA follows: TGCAGCGTTAGGACAGGGTCTAACACTGAAGCTTTCTTT. The genes are TRBV29-1 and TRBJ1-1; 8 bases are shared with TRBD1. Trimming at V came to 5 bases and at J to 2 bases, leaving 4 bases not matched to a gene. Germline assignment: CDR1 SQVTM and CDR2 ANQGSEA. This CDR3 contains 13 residues.

This clone appeared once. The chain employs TRBV25-1 and TRBJ1-1, with D possibly matching TRBD1 (5 bases). This CDR3 has 13 amino acids. CDR1 is MGHDK and CDR2 is SYGVNS in the germline V gene. V dropped 3 bases and J dropped 3 bases, with 8 bases sitting between them. CDR3 bases: TGTGCCAGCAGTGAGGCAGGGTACACTGAAGCTTTCTTT. This codes for CASSEAGYTEAFF.

The chain links TRBV9 to TRBJ2-5, with 9 bases lining up with TRBD2. The V and J ends lost 3 bases and 5 bases, in that order; junction bases with no gene match: 11. CDR3 size: 16 residues. Germline V gene lookup returns CDR1 SGDLS and CDR2 YYNGEE. The CDR3 spells CASSEAEAGGWETQYF. Here the CDR3 DNA reads TGTGCCAGCAGCGAGGCCGAAGCGGGAGGTTGGGAGACCCAGTACTTC.

This clone has just a few counts. The chain carries TRBV7-9 and TRBJ2-7; 12 nucleotides line up with TRBD2. There are 15 residues in the CDR3. The V and J ends lost 1 base and 4 bases, in that order; junction bases with no gene match: 2. Germline V gene sequence: CDR1 SEHNR, CDR2 FQNEAQ (reference sequence). The CDR3 DNA follows: TGTGCCAGCAGCTTAGATACTAGCGGGAGGTACGAGCAGTACTTC. It codes for CASSLDTSGRYEQYF.

This chain joins TRBV13 and TRBJ2-2; the D is unclear. Germline V gene sequence: CDR1 PRHDT, CDR2 FYEKMQ (reference sequence). The V gene lost 3 bases and the J gene lost 7 bases, with 9 bases spanning the gap. This CDR3 region has 13 residues. The chain's CDR3 is CASSFFGSGELFF. The CDR3, as DNA: TGTGCCAGCAGCTTTTTCGGTAGCGGGGAGCTGTTTTTT.

This clone was found a few times. This rearrangement joins TRBV6-1 to TRBJ2-7, with TRBD2 matching over 8 bases. Trimming took 2 bases from V and 5 from J; bases not matched to a gene: 8. Per the germline V gene, CDR1 is MNHNS and CDR2 is SASEGT. The CDR3 is made up of 15 amino acids. The CDR3 protein is CASSERGGRSDEQYF. DNA for the CDR3: TGTGCCAGCAGTGAAAGGGGCGGGAGGTCAGACGAGCAGTACTTC.

The genes are TRBV5-6 and TRBJ1-1, with 9 bases identical to TRBD1. Germline values: CDR1 SGHDT, CDR2 YYEEEE. CDR3 length: 17 amino acids. The J segment lost 0 bases and the V segment lost 0 bases, leaving 6 bases of the junction unmatched. The CDR3 DNA follows: TGTGCCAGCAGCTTGGGCAACAGGGGGCTTGTGAACACTGAAGCTTTCTTT. Translating it yields CASSLGNRGLVNTEAFF.

The chain recombines TRBV29-1 with TRBJ2-7; tentatively, D is TRBD1 (6 bases). The CDR3 has 14 residues. Per the germline V gene, CDR1 is SQVTM and CDR2 is ANQGSEA. The V end lost 1 base, the J end lost 2 bases, and 12 bases lay between the germline ends. CDR3 loop: CSVEGQADTYEQYF. The CDR3, as DNA: TGCAGCGTTGAAGGACAGGCCGATACCTACGAGCAGTACTTC.

The DNA for the CDR3 is TGTGCCAGTAGACAGGGGGCTATCGGGGAGCTGTTTTTT. Its protein is CASRQGAIGELFF. V and J are TRBV19 and TRBJ2-2; 9 bases agree with TRBD1. CDR3 length: 13 amino acids. Germline-derived CDR1 and CDR2 are LNHDA and SQIVND (reference sequence). Trimming took 6 bases from V and 7 from J; bases not matched to a gene: 3.